These T cell receptor beta chains were read from a single sample in a study of early T cells in non-severe SARS-CoV-2 infection. TCRdb processed the 5' RACE reads anew with MiXCR; each CDR3 protein has one entry. This sample has around 75,000 distinct CDR3 sequences, with 9.5% found just once. Input material: whole blood. These receptors were obtained from an adult who was a healthcare worker with PCR-confirmed SARS-CoV-2 infection or an uninfected control (not recorded which). CDR3s include the opening cysteine and the closing phenylalanine or tryptophan. Each record gives: V gene, J gene, CDR3 protein.

TRBV3-1	TRBJ1-1	CASSQSDRMNTEAFF
TRBV6-1	TRBJ1-5	CASSNQPQHF
TRBV10-1	TRBJ2-1	CASSTTQAATRNEQFF
TRBV5-4	TRBJ2-2	CASGMGLAGAAGELFF
TRBV5-1	TRBJ1-5	CASSLVTNQPQHF
TRBV5-5	TRBJ2-1	CASSLWDRRSRGSYNEQFF
TRBV14	TRBJ1-2	CASSKTVTYGYTF
TRBV29-1	TRBJ1-1	CSVEPEAFF
TRBV28	TRBJ1-5	CASRSENQPQHF
TRBV3-1	TRBJ2-3	CASSPPSADTQYF
TRBV3-1	TRBJ2-2	CASKFGSTGELFF
TRBV3-1	TRBJ1-1	CASSPREGNTEAFF
TRBV3-1	TRBJ1-3	CASSQTNGNTIYF
TRBV12-3/TRBV12-4	TRBJ2-7	CASRPSHGSVYEQYF
TRBV29-1	TRBJ2-2	CSVVGRGAPGELFF
TRBV29-1	TRBJ1-1	CSVTLHDTGAFF
TRBV7-2	TRBJ1-5	CASSFGVVQPQHF